This TCR beta chain was profiled in a study of blood T cell repertoires in COVID-19. Across the whole study: Samples taken during acute and convalescent COVID-19 were collected in the United States, Italy and Spain. Sample material is recorded as cDNA or gDNA derived from T cells, B-cell-depleted T cells, or PBMCs.

Source study methods: It was from reference gene primer amplification that nucleated cell counts were estimated. Only in-frame clones appear in the TCRdb table, and some are missing; sequencing was by immunoSEQ multiplex PCR. The DNA gave D and trimming, while V, J and clone size come from that table. This table holds roughly 230,000 clones, roughly 84% found once. V lost 3 bases and J lost 4; bases outside the gene matches: 9. This CDR3 has 14 residues. Germline CDR1 is DFQATT and CDR2 is SNEGSKA (reference sequence). The clonotype originates from a woman in her forties or fifties with acute or convalescent COVID-19. V and J are TRBV20-1 and TRBJ2-7; 7 bases match TRBD2. The material sequenced was peripheral blood. CDR3: CSASGGGTPYEQYF. The CDR3 DNA reads as TGCAGTGCTAGTGGCGGGGGAACACCATACGAGCAGTACTTC.